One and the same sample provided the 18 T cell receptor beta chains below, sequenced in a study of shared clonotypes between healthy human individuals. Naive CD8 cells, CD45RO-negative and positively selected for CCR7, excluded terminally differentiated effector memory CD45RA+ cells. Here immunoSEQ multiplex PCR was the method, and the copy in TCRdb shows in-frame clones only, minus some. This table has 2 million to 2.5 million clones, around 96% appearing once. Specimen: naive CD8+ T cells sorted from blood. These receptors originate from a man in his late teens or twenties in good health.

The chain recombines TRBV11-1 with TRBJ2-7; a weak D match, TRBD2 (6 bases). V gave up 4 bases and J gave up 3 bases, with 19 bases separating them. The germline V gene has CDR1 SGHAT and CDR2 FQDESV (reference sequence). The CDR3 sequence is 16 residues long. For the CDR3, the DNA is TGTGCCAGCAGCTCCTGGACTACCCCCCCCTACTACGAGCAGTACTTC. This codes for CASSSWTTPPYYEQYF.

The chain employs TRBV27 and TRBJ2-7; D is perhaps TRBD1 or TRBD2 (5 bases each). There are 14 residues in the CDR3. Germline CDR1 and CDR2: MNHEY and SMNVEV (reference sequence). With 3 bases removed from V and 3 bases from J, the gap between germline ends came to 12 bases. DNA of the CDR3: TGTGCCAGCAGTTTGGGGAGACAGATCTACGAGCAGTACTTC. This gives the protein CASSLGRQIYEQYF.

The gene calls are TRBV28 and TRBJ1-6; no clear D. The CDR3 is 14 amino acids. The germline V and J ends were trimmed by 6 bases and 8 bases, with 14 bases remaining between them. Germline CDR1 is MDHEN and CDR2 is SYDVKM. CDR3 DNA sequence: TGTGCCAGCAGCCCCTCTGGGTTCGATTCACCCCTCCACTTT. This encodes CASSPSGFDSPLHF.

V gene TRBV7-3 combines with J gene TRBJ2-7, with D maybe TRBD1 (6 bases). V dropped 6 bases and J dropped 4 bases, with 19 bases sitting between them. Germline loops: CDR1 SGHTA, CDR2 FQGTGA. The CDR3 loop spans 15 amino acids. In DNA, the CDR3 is TGTGCCAGCAGATCCCGCCTGGGGGCTGGGTACGAGCAGTACTTC. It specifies CASRSRLGAGYEQYF.

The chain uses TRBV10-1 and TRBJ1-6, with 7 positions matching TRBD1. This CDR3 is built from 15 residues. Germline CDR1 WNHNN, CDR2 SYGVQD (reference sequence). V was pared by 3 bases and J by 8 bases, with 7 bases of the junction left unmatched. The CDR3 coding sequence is TGCGCCAGCAGTGAAGAGACAGGGCTACATTCACCCCTCCACTTT. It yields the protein CASSEETGLHSPLHF.

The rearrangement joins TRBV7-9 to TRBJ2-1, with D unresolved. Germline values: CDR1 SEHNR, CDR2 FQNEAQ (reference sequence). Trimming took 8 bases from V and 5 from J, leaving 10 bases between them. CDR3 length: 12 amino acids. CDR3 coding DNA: TGTGCCAGCGACCACAGAAACAATGAGCAGTTCTTC. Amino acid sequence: CASDHRNNEQFF.

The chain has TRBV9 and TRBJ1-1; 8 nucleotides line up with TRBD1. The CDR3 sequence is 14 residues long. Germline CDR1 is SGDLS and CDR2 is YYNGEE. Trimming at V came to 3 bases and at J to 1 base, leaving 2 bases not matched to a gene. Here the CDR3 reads CASSAQGGNTEAFF. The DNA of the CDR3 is TGTGCCAGCAGCGCACAGGGGGGGAACACTGAAGCTTTCTTT.

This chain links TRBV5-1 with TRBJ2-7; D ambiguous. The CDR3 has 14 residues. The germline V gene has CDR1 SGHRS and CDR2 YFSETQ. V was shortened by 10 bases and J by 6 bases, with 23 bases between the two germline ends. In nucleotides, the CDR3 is TGCGCCTCTAAACCCAGGATTGGGGATCTCGAGCAGTACTTC. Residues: CASKPRIGDLEQYF.

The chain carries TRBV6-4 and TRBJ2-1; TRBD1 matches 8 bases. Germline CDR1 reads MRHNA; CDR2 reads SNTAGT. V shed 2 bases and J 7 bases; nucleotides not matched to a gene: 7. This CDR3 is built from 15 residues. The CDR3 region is CASSDVAGGWNEQFF. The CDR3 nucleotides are TGTGCCAGCAGTGACGTGGCAGGGGGCTGGAATGAGCAGTTCTTC.

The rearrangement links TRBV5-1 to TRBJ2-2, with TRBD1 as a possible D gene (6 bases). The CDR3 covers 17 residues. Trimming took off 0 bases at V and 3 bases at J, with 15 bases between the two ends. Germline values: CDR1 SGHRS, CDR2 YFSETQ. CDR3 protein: CASSLGTVSLDTGELFF. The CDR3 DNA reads TGCGCCAGCAGCTTGGGGACAGTTTCGTTGGACACCGGGGAGCTGTTTTTT.

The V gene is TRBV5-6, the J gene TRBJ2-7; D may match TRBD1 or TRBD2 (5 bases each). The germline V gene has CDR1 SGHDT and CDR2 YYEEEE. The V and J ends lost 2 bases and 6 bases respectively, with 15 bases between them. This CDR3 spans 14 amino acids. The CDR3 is CASSFGTGPVEQYF. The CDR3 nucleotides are TGTGCCAGCAGCTTCGGGACGGGCCCGGTCGAGCAGTACTTC.

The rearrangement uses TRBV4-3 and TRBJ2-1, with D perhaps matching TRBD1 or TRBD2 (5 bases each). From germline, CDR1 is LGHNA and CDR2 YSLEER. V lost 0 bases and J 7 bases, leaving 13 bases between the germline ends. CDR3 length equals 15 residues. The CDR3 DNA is TGCGCCAGCAGCCAAGATACGGGGCCGGGGAATGAGCAGTTCTTC. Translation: CASSQDTGPGNEQFF.

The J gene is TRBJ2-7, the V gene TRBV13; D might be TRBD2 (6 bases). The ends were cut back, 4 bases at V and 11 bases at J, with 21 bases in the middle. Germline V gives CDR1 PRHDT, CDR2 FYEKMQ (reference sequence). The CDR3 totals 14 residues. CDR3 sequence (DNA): TGTGCCAGCAGCTCTAGCGAATATCCCTCTGTGGAGTACTTC. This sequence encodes CASSSSEYPSVEYF.

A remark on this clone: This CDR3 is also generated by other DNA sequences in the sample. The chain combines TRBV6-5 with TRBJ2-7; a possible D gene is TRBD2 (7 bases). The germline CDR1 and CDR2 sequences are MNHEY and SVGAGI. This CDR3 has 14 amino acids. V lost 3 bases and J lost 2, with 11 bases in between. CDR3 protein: CASSYVGGPYEQYF. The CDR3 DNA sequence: TGTGCCAGCAGTTATGTGGGGGGGCCCTACGAGCAGTACTTC.

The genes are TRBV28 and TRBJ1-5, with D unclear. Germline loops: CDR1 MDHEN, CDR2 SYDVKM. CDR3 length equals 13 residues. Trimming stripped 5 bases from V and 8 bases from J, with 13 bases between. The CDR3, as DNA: TGTGCCAGCAGTCCCACCTCGTTGGAGCCCCAGCATTTT. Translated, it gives CASSPTSLEPQHF.

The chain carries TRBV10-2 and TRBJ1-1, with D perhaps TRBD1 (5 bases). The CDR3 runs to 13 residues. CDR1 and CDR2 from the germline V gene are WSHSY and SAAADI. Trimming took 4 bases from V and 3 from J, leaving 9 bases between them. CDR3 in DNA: TGCGCCAGCAGTGTGAAAGGGGACACTGAAGCTTTCTTT. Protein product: CASSVKGDTEAFF.

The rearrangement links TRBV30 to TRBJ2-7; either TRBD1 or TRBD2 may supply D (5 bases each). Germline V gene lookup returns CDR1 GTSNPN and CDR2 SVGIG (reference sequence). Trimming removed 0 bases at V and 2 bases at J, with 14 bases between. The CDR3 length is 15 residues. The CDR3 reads CAWSVEGWGAYEQYF. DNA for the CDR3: TGTGCCTGGAGTGTAGAGGGCTGGGGCGCCTACGAGCAGTACTTC.

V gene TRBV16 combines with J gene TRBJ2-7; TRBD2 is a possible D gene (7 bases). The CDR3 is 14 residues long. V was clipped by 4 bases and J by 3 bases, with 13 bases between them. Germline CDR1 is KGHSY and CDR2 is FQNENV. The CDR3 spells CASSPTGGHYEQYF. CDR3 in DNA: TGTGCCAGCAGCCCCACCGGGGGGCACTACGAGCAGTACTTC.